The sample holds one count of the clone carrying this TCR beta chain. The target antigen is unknown. This sample is part of a study of T cell responses to AZD1222 COVID-19 vaccine. Sequencing used immunoSEQ multiplex PCR; TCRdb keeps in-frame clones, though not all of them. This table holds 130,000 or so clones, 90% to 95% found once. General study results and limits: Just a handful of people given AZD1222 tested seropositive at baseline.

Trimming took 2 bases from V and 2 from J; bases not matched to a gene: 5. This CDR3 contains 15 residues. Looked up from germline, CDR1 is SGHTS and CDR2 is YDEGEE. The sequencing here drew on peripheral blood, taken on day 0 of MenACWY control vaccination. The rearrangement uses TRBV5-8 and TRBJ1-2; 8 bases map to TRBD1. The sequence was collected from an adult in good health. The CDR3 nucleotides read TGTGCCAGCAGCTTACGTACAGGGGGGAACTATGGCTACACCTTC. Amino acid sequence: CASSLRTGGNYGYTF.